This TCR beta chain was recorded in a study of blood T cell repertoires in COVID-19. Study background: From T cells, B-cell-depleted T cells, or PBMCs came the material, which was cDNA or gDNA.

The table came from immunoSEQ multiplex PCR; TCRdb's copy has only in-frame clones and leaves some out. Seen here are hundreds of thousands of clones, approximately 90% observed once, and the top ten hold approximately 7%. The sequenced material came from peripheral blood. This sequence originates from a woman aged 30 to 39 who had recovered from COVID-19.

The CDR3 DNA is TGTGCCTGGAGTATAGGGGCGGGGAGCAATCAGCCCCAGCATTTT. It yields the protein CAWSIGAGSNQPQHF. This sequence joins TRBV30 and TRBJ1-5, with D possibly being TRBD1 (5 bases). V was shortened by 2 bases and J by 1 base, with 12 bases between the two germline ends. This CDR3 comprises 15 residues. Germline-derived CDR1 and CDR2 are GTSNPN and SVGIG (reference sequence).